This record covers a single TCR beta chain. The data are from a study of blood T cell repertoires in COVID-19. Study context: Some COVID-19 samples were acute and others convalescent; all came from the United States, Italy and Spain.

Sequenced by immunoSEQ multiplex PCR; TCRdb stores in-frame clones only, minus some. The sample lists 100,000 to 120,000 clones, approximately 90% occurring once. The CDR3 is 14 residues long. V lost 6 bases and J lost 5, with 11 bases in between. Germline-derived CDR1 and CDR2 are MNHEY and SVGEGT. The sequenced sample was peripheral blood. The sequence was obtained from a woman between 45 and 60 years old with acute or convalescent COVID-19. This chain joins TRBV6-2 or TRBV6-3 and TRBJ1-6, with D perhaps matching TRBD1 (5 bases). CDR3 loop: CASSLRQNNSPLHF. The CDR3 coding sequence is TGTGCCAGCAGCCTTCGACAGAATAATTCACCCCTCCACTTT.